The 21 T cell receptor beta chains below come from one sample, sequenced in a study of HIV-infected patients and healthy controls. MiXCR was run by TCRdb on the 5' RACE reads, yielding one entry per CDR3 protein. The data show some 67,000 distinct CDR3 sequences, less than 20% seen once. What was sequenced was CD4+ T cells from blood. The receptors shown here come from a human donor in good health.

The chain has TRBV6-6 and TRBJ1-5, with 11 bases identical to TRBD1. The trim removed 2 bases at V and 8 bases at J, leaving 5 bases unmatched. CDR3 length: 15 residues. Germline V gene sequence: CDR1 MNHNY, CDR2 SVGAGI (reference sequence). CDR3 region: CASSYPGQGAKPQHF. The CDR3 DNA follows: TGTGCCAGCAGTTACCCAGGACAGGGGGCAAAGCCCCAGCATTTT.

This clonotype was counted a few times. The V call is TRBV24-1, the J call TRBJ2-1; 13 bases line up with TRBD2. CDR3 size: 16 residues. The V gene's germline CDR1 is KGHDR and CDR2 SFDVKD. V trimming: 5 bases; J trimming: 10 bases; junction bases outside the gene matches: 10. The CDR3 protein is CATSAAGTSGTREQFF. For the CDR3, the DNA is TGTGCCACCAGTGCCGCCGGGACTAGCGGGACCAGGGAGCAGTTCTTC.

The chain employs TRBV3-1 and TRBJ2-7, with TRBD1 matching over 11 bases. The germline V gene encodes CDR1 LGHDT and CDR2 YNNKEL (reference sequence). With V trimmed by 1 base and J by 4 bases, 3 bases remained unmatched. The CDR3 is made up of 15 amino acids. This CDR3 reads CASSQGTGGQYEQYF. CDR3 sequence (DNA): TGTGCCAGCAGCCAAGGGACAGGGGGCCAATACGAGCAGTACTTC.

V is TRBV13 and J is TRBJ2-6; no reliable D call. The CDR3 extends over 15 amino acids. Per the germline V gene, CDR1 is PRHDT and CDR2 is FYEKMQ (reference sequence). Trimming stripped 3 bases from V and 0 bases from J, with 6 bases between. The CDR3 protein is CASSFLASGANVLTF. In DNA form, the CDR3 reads TGTGCCAGCAGCTTCCTCGCCTCTGGGGCCAACGTCCTGACTTTC. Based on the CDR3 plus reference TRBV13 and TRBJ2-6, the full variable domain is AAGVIQSPRHLIKEKRETATLKCYPIPRHDTVYWYQQGPGQDPQFLISFYEKMQSDKGSIPDRFSAQQFSDYHSELNMSSLELGDSALYFCASSFLASGANVLTFGAGSRLTVL.

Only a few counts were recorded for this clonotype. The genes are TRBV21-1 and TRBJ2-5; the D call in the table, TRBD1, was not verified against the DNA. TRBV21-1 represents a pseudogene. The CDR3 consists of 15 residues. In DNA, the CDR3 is TGTGCCAGCGGCCCGAGGACAGGGGGCTGCGAGACCCAGTACTTC. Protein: CASGPRTGGCETQYF.

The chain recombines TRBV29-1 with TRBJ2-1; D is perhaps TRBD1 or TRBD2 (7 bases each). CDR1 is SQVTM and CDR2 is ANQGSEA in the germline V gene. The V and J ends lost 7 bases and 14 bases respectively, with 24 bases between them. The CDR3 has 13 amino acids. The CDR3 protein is CSADREEFGREFF. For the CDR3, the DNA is TGCAGCGCCGACAGGGAAGAATTTGGGAGGGAGTTCTTC.

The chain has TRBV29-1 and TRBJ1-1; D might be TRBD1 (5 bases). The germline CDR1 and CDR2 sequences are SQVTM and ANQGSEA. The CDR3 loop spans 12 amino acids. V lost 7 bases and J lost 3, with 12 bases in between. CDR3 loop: CSGGVGDTEAFF. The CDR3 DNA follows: TGCAGCGGAGGGGTGGGAGACACTGAAGCTTTCTTT.

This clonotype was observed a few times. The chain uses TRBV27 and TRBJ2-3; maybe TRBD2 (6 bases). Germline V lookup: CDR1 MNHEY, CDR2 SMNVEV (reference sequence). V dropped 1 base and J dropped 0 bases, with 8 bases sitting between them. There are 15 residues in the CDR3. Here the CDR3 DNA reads TGTGCCAGCAGTTTATATGGGACTAGCACAGATACGCAGTATTTT. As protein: CASSLYGTSTDTQYF.

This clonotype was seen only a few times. The CDR3 DNA reads as TGTGCCAGCAGCTTAGAGGTAGCGGGGGGCCGCAATGAGCAGTTCTTC. Translation: CASSLEVAGGRNEQFF. The chain links TRBV7-2 to TRBJ2-1, with 10 bases lining up with TRBD2. With V trimmed by 1 base and J by 6 bases, 6 bases remained unmatched. CDR1 is SGHTA, CDR2 FQGNSA, per germline. CDR3 length: 16 residues.

The DNA of the CDR3 is TGTGCCAGCAGCTCACGCGGGGGAAAAGAAGCTTTCTTT. Translating it yields CASSSRGGKEAFF. This chain links TRBV7-2 with TRBJ1-1; a possible D gene is TRBD1 (5 bases). This CDR3 spans 13 amino acids. Germline V gene lookup returns CDR1 SGHTA and CDR2 FQGNSA. V was shortened by 4 bases and J by 8 bases, with 14 bases between the two germline ends.

The CDR3 DNA follows: TGTGCCAGCTCTCGTCGCCTGGACGATGGAAACACCATATATTTT. Translated: CASSRRLDDGNTIYF. This chain links TRBV18 with TRBJ1-3; D is unresolved. The V and J ends lost 6 bases and 3 bases respectively, with 15 bases between them. The CDR3 extends over 15 amino acids. Germline CDR1 is KGHSH and CDR2 is LQKENI.

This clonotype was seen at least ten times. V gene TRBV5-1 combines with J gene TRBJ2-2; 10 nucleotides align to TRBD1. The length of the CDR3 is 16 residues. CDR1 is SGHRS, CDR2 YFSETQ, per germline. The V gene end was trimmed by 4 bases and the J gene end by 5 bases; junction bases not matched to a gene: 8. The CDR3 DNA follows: TGCGCCAGCAGCCAGCCGGGACAGGGGAAAACCGGGGAGCTGTTTTTT. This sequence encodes CASSQPGQGKTGELFF. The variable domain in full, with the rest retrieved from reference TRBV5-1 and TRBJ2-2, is KAGVTQTPRYLIKTRGQQVTLSCSPISGHRSVSWYQQTPGQGLQFLFEYFSETQRNKGNFPGRFSGRQFSNSRSEMNVSTLELGDSALYLCASSQPGQGKTGELFFGEGSRLTVL.

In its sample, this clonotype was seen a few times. CDR3 residues: CASSYPMTGGYEQYF. In nucleotides, the CDR3 is TGTGCCAGCAGTTACCCGATGACAGGGGGCTACGAGCAGTACTTC. The chain joins TRBV6-2 or TRBV6-3 to TRBJ2-7; 9 nucleotides match TRBD1. After removal of 2 bases from V and 3 bases from J, the junction contained 5 bases not matched to a gene. Germline loops: CDR1 MNHEY, CDR2 SVGEGT. This CDR3 is built from 15 residues.

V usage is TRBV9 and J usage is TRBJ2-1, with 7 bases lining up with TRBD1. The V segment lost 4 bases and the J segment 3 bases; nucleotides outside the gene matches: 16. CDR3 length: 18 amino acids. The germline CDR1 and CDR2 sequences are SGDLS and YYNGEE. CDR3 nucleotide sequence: TGTGCCAGCAGCCCTAGACAGGGTCCCAGCCCAAACTACAATGAGCAGTTCTTC. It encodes CASSPRQGPSPNYNEQFF.

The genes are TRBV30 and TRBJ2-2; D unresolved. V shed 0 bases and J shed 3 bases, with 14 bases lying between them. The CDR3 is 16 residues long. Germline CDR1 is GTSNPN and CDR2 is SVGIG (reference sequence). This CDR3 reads CAWSVVRLSDTGELFF. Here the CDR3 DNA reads TGTGCCTGGAGTGTAGTGAGGTTAAGCGACACCGGGGAGCTGTTTTTT.

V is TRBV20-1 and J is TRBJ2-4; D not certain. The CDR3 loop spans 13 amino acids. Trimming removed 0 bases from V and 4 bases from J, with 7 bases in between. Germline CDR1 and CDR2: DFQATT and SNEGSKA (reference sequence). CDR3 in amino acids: CSARDNGKNIQYF. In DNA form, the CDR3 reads TGCAGTGCTAGAGATAACGGGAAAAACATTCAGTACTTC.

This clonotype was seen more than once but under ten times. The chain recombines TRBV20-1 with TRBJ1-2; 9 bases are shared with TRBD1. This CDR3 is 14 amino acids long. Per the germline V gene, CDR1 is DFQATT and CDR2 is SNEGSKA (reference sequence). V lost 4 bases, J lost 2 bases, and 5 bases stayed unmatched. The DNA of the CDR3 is TGCAGTGCTACTCGGACAGGGGCGAACTATGGCTACACCTTC. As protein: CSATRTGANYGYTF.

CDR3 DNA sequence: TGTGCCAGCAGTGTAAAGCCTATGAACACTGAAGCTTTCTTT. Encoded protein: CASSVKPMNTEAFF. The chain has TRBV6-1 and TRBJ1-1, with no clear D. V was pared by 4 bases and J by 0 bases, with 9 bases between. CDR1 is MNHNS and CDR2 is SASEGT in the germline V gene. The CDR3 totals 14 residues.

The CDR3 region has the DNA TGCAGTGCTAGTTGGAGAGTTGGGCAACATATCTACGAGCAGTACTTC. This translates into CSASWRVGQHIYEQYF. V is TRBV20-1 and J is TRBJ2-7; D gene ambiguous. Between the trimmed V and J ends, which lost 3 bases and 3 bases, there was a span of 21 bases. The CDR3 contains 16 residues. Germline assignment: CDR1 DFQATT and CDR2 SNEGSKA (reference sequence).

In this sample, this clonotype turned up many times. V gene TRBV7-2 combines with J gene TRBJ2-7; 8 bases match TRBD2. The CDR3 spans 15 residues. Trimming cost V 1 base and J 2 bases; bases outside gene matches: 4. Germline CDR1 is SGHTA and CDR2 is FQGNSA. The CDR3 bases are TGTGCCAGCAGCTTAGATGCGGGGGGTGCCTACGAGCAGTACTTC. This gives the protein CASSLDAGGAYEQYF. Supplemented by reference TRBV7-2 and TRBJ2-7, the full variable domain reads GAGVSQSPSNKVTEKGKDVELRCDPISGHTALYWYRQSLGQGLEFLIYFQGNSAPDKSGLPSDRFSAERTGGSVSTLTIQRTQQEDSAVYLCASSLDAGGAYEQYFGPGTRLTVT.

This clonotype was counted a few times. CDR3 DNA: TGCAGTGCCCCCCGAGCTAGCGGGGGCTACGAGCAGTACTTC. Protein product: CSAPRASGGYEQYF. V and J are TRBV20-1 and TRBJ2-7; TRBD2 matches at 10 bases. CDR3 length: 14 residues. CDR1 and CDR2 from the germline V gene are DFQATT and SNEGSKA (reference sequence). V shed 6 bases and J 3 bases; nucleotides not matched to a gene: 8.